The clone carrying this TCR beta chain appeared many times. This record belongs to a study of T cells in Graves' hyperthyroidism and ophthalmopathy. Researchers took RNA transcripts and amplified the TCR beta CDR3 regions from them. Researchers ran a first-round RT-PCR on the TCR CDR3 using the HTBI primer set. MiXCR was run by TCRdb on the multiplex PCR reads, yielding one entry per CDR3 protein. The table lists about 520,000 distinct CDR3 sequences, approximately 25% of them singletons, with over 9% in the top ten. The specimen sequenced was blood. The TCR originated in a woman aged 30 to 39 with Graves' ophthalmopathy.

The CDR3, as DNA: TGTGCCAGCAGCTTATATTCAGATGATACGCAGTATTTT. This gives the protein CASSLYSDDTQYF. The gene calls are TRBV7-2 and TRBJ2-3; D gene uncertain. Trimming pared 2 bases from V and 6 bases from J, leaving 9 bases between. The CDR3 has 13 residues. CDR1 and CDR2 (germline): SGHTA, FQGNSA.